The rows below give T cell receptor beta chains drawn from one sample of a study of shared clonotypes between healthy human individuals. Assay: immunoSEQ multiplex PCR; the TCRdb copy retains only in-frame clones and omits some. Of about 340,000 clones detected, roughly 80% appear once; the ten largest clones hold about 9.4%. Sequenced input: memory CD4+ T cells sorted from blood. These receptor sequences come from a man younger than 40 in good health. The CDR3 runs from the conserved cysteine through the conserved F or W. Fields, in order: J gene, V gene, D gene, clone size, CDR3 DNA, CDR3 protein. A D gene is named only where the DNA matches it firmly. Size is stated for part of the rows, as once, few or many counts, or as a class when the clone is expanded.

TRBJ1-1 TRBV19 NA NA TGTGCCAGTAGTATTCAGGGGTACACTGAAGCTTTCTTT CASSIQGYTEAFF
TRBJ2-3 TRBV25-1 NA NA TGTGCCAGCAGTGAAACAGCCGCCAGGGCGCAGTATTTT CASSETAARAQYF
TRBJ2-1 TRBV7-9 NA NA TGTGCCAGCAGCCCCACCAGGTCACCAGATGAGCAGTTCTTC CASSPTRSPDEQFF
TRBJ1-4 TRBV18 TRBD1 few TGTGCCAGCTCACGAATCCGGGACAGTAATGAAAAACTGTTTTTT CASSRIRDSNEKLFF
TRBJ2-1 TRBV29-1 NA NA TGCAGCGCCGAACTAGGGGTCTACAATGAGCAGTTCTTC CSAELGVYNEQFF
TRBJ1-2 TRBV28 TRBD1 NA TGTGCCAGCAGTCCGTGGGACAGGGTTGACTATGGCTACACCTTC CASSPWDRVDYGYTF
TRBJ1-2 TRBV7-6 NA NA TGTGCCAGCAGCCCCCGTCCGGGGGACGCGTATGGCTACACCTTC CASSPRPGDAYGYTF
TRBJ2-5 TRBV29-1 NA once TGCAGCGTTAAGAGGGGAGGAGAGACCCAGTACTTC CSVKRGGETQYF
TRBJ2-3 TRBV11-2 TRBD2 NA TGTGCCAGCAGCTTAGGCGGGAGGGGCACAGATACGCAGTATTTT CASSLGGRGTDTQYF
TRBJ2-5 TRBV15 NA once TGTGCCACCAGCAGAGGGCGCCAAGAGACCCAGTACTTC CATSRGRQETQYF
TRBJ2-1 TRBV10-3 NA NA TGTGCCATCAGTGTGTTAAATGAGCAGTTCTTC CAISVLNEQFF
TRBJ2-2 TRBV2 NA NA TGTGCCAGCAGTGTTTACACCGGGGAGCTGTTTTTT CASSVYTGELFF
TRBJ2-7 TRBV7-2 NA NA TGTGCCAGCAGTTTCTCTACAGGTGCCGAGCAGTACTTC CASSFSTGAEQYF
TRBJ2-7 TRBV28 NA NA TGTGCCAGCAGCCCTGGGCACAAGCAGTACTTC CASSPGHKQYF
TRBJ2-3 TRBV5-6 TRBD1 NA TGTGCCAGCAGCTCGGGGACAGACACTAGCACAGATACGCAGTATTTT CASSSGTDTSTDTQYF
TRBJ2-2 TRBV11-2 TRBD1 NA TGTGCCAGCAGCCAGCGGACAGGGAGGACCGGGGAGCTGTTTTTT CASSQRTGRTGELFF
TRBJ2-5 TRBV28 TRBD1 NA TGTGCCAGCAGCCGACAGGGTACTAAAGAGACCCAGTACTTC CASSRQGTKETQYF
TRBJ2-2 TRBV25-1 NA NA TGTGCCAGCAGTGATCAGCGGAAGAACACCGGGGAGCTGTTTTTT CASSDQRKNTGELFF
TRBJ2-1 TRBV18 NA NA TGTGCCAGCTCATTACACATTAGCTCCTACAATGAGCAGTTCTTC CASSLHISSYNEQFF
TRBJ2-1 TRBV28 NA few TGTGCCAGCAGTTTAGGTTTCAGGGGCGGGGGTGAGCAGTTCTTC CASSLGFRGGGEQFF
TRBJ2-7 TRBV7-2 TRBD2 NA TGTGCCAGCAGCGTACTAGCGGGAGTCTACGAGCAGTACTTC CASSVLAGVYEQYF
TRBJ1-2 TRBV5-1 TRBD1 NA TGCGCCAGCAGCGACTACAGGGGGGGCTACACCTTC CASSDYRGGYTF
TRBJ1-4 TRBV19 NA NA TGTGCCAGTAGAGTACGGGGGAATTCTAATGAAAAACTGTTTTTT CASRVRGNSNEKLFF